The 14 T cell receptor beta chains below all came from one sample that was sequenced in a study of T cell responses to AZD1222 COVID-19 vaccine. Libraries were prepared by immunoSEQ multiplex PCR; TCRdb keeps only in-frame clonotypes and omits some of them. Among approximately 84,000 clones listed, 85% to 90% were seen once. The material was peripheral blood, obtained on day 0 of AZD1222 vaccination. Every receptor here comes from an adult in good health.

A single count supports this clone. CDR3 in DNA: TGTGCCAGCAGCTTACATGGGGCCGGGGAGCTGTTTTTT. Translated, it gives CASSLHGAGELFF. The chain is built from TRBV13 and TRBJ2-2; no clear D. The CDR3 consists of 13 residues. Deletions cut 2 bases from V and 6 bases from J, with 7 bases between. The germline V gene encodes CDR1 PRHDT and CDR2 FYEKMQ (reference sequence).

The gene calls are TRBV3-1 (or the pseudogene TRBV3-2) and TRBJ1-6; D is unresolved. CDR1 is LGHDT and CDR2 is YNNKEL in the germline V gene (reference sequence). V lost 3 bases and J 4 bases, leaving 7 bases between the germline ends. The CDR3 runs 14 residues. The CDR3, as DNA: TGTGCCAGCAGCCATGAGGCGTATAATTCACCCCTCCACTTT. Translation gives CASSHEAYNSPLHF.

J is TRBJ1-5 and V is TRBV6-6; tentative D call: TRBD1 (6 bases). Germline assignment: CDR1 MNHNY and CDR2 SVGAGI (reference sequence). The CDR3 consists of 13 residues. Trimming removed 8 bases at V and 7 bases at J, with 15 bases between. CDR3 amino acids: CASDRAGDQPQHF. CDR3 bases: TGTGCCAGCGATAGGGCAGGGGACCAGCCCCAGCATTTT.

J is TRBJ1-1 and V is TRBV29-1, with D unresolved. V was cut by 0 bases and J by 1 base, with 9 bases left in between. The CDR3 runs 14 residues. The germline gives CDR1 SQVTM, CDR2 ANQGSEA. CDR3 sequence reads: CSVEEPEKNTEAFF. The CDR3 nucleotides read TGCAGCGTTGAAGAACCAGAGAAGAACACTGAAGCTTTCTTT.

V gene TRBV6-1 combines with J gene TRBJ2-1, with TRBD2 as a possible D gene (7 bases). The CDR3 extends over 17 amino acids. Per germline, CDR1 MNHNS and CDR2 SASEGT. V shed 1 base and J shed 8 bases, with 21 bases lying between them. This CDR3 reads CASSEVIRGGVSYEQFF. For the CDR3, the DNA is TGTGCCAGCAGTGAAGTCATTAGGGGGGGGGTAAGCTATGAGCAGTTCTTC.

CDR3 residues: CASSLPGLFYEQFF. CDR3 bases: TGTGCCAGCAGTTTACCTGGACTGTTCTATGAGCAGTTCTTC. The chain couples TRBV27 to TRBJ2-1; D perhaps matches TRBD2 (5 bases). The CDR3 is 14 residues long. Germline V gene data show CDR1 as MNHEY and CDR2 as SMNVEV (reference sequence). Trimming took 2 bases from V and 8 from J, leaving 13 bases between them.

This clone rates as medium-sized. The chain recombines TRBV4-3 with TRBJ2-1, with 11 bases aligning to TRBD2. This CDR3 spans 16 amino acids. From germline, CDR1 is LGHNA and CDR2 YSLEER. The V gene end was trimmed by 1 base and the J gene end by 4 bases; junction bases not matched to a gene: 3. CDR3: CASSQATSGNYNEQFF. CDR3 sequence (DNA): TGCGCCAGCAGCCAAGCGACTAGCGGGAATTACAATGAGCAGTTCTTC.

CDR3 amino acids: CASSYMNTEAFF. CDR3 sequence (DNA): TGTGCCAGCAGTTACATGAACACTGAAGCTTTCTTT. J is TRBJ1-1 and V is TRBV6-5; D not resolved. Trimming took off 2 bases at V and 0 bases at J, with 1 base between the two ends. This CDR3 is 12 amino acids long. Germline V CDR1 and CDR2: MNHEY, SVGAGI.

This chain links TRBV28 with TRBJ1-6; D unresolved. The CDR3 contains 13 residues. The V gene lost 6 bases and the J gene lost 8 bases, with 11 bases spanning the gap. The germline V gene encodes CDR1 MDHEN and CDR2 SYDVKM. Here the CDR3 reads CASRGQLYSPLHF. CDR3 sequence (DNA): TGTGCCAGCAGGGGCCAGCTATATTCACCCCTCCACTTT.

This clone was picked up a small number of times. The genes are TRBV27 and TRBJ1-2; 7 bases line up with TRBD1. This CDR3 is 13 amino acids long. Per germline, CDR1 MNHEY and CDR2 SMNVEV (reference sequence). V dropped 6 bases and J dropped 8; count of bases not matched to a gene: 9. This CDR3 reads CASSRPGQLGYTF. CDR3 coding DNA: TGTGCCAGCAGCCGGCCGGGACAGCTAGGCTACACCTTC.

There are a few counts of this clone. The chain carries TRBV7-9 and TRBJ2-1; D is unresolved. Between the trimmed V and J ends, which lost 2 bases and 4 bases, there was a span of 9 bases. The germline gives CDR1 SEHNR, CDR2 FQNEAQ (reference sequence). This CDR3 region has 14 residues. CDR3 loop: CASSLIGDYNEQFF. CDR3 in DNA: TGTGCCAGCAGCTTAATCGGAGATTACAATGAGCAGTTCTTC.

This chain links TRBV6-2 or TRBV6-3 with TRBJ2-1; TRBD2 matches at 8 bases. The germline V gene has CDR1 MNHEY and CDR2 SVGEGT. The CDR3 has 17 residues. V was clipped by 5 bases and J by 6 bases; unmatched bases: 15. The chain's CDR3 is CASSQTSAENSFNEQFF. The CDR3 DNA reads TGTGCCAGCAGTCAGACTAGCGCTGAAAATAGCTTCAATGAGCAGTTCTTC.

This clone was counted a single time. The CDR3 here is CASSRTSVSTYEQYF. CDR3 DNA: TGTGCCAGCAGTCGCACTAGCGTCTCAACCTACGAGCAGTACTTC. The gene calls are TRBV27 and TRBJ2-7; 7 nucleotides agree with TRBD2. V was clipped by 5 bases and J by 2 bases; unmatched bases: 9. The CDR3 runs to 15 residues. Germline V gives CDR1 MNHEY, CDR2 SMNVEV (reference sequence).

The CDR3 DNA sequence: TGCGCCAGCAGCTTGGTTTCTGTCCTAGCTTCAGCAGATACGCAGTATTTT. Its translation is CASSLVSVLASADTQYF. J is TRBJ2-3 and V is TRBV5-1; TRBD2 might be the D (5 bases). This CDR3 region has 17 residues. The germline V gene encodes CDR1 SGHRS and CDR2 YFSETQ. V dropped 0 bases and J dropped 4 bases, with 18 bases sitting between them.